A selection of T cell receptor beta chains follows, all from one sample in a study of blood T cell repertoires in COVID-19. TCRdb's copy holds only in-frame clones and misses some; the assay was immunoSEQ multiplex PCR. Among around 67,000 clones listed, around 82% were seen once. The sequencing sample was made of peripheral blood. Receptor source: a man older than 75 with active COVID-19. Both conserved end residues are trimmed from each CDR3.

V	J	CDR3
TRBV7-2	TRBJ2-7	ASSWASYEQY
TRBV19	TRBJ2-3	ATLSGGKTDTQY
TRBV14	TRBJ2-5	ASSRFAGVQTQY
TRBV6-6	TRBJ2-7	ASSPDSPVLLTGYEQY
TRBV6-5	TRBJ2-7	ASSKGDRGNEQY
TRBV11-2	TRBJ1-1	ASSLELARGTEAF
TRBV7-2	TRBJ1-1	ASSPIRDRGTEAF
TRBV2	TRBJ1-6	ASSEGPASYNSPLH
TRBV19	TRBJ2-7	ASRSGGGSLYEQY
TRBV19	TRBJ1-2	ASSIGTKIGGYT
TRBV5-5	TRBJ1-2	ASSLVAGGINYGYT
TRBV9	TRBJ2-1	ASSVESFRTGKDEQF
TRBV7-2	TRBJ2-5	ASSLGLAVYQETQY
TRBV25-1	TRBJ1-2	ASSEIGQGIHGYT
TRBV6-5	TRBJ2-3	ASSLRGLSDTQY
TRBV10-3	TRBJ1-1	AISERGSKNTEAF
TRBV7-9	TRBJ2-5	ASLSGGQETQY
TRBV18	TRBJ1-1	ASSPGTGMNTEAF
TRBV10-2	TRBJ2-5	ASWASGGAETQY
TRBV7-9	TRBJ2-3	ASSLLAGSTDTQY
TRBV6-6	TRBJ2-7	ASRERTSGAYEQY
TRBV19	TRBJ1-5	ATRGILQPQH
TRBV3-1/TRBV3-2	TRBJ1-1	ASSQGVADRGTEAF
TRBV6-5	TRBJ2-3	ASSWGTRTDTQY
TRBV7-2	TRBJ2-3	ASSSNRVGTDTQY
TRBV3-1/TRBV3-2	TRBJ1-6	ASSQEWRSYNSPLH
TRBV7-2	TRBJ2-7	ASSLAASGSPYEQY
TRBV11-2	TRBJ1-2	ASSQTVLYGYT
TRBV19	TRBJ2-2	ASSTGQGITGELF
TRBV7-2	TRBJ1-2	ASSSNTGQGGGYT
TRBV20-1	TRBJ2-5	SAGSTPQY
TRBV28	TRBJ1-3	ASSTGSISGNTIY
TRBV7-9	TRBJ2-3	ASSALTGQGARDTQY
TRBV19	TRBJ2-7	ASSPEGAGSYEQY
TRBV10-3	TRBJ2-2	AIRAARTGDTGELF
TRBV24-1	TRBJ1-4	ATSDYGGIPEKLF
TRBV7-6	TRBJ2-5	ASSLQIEETQY